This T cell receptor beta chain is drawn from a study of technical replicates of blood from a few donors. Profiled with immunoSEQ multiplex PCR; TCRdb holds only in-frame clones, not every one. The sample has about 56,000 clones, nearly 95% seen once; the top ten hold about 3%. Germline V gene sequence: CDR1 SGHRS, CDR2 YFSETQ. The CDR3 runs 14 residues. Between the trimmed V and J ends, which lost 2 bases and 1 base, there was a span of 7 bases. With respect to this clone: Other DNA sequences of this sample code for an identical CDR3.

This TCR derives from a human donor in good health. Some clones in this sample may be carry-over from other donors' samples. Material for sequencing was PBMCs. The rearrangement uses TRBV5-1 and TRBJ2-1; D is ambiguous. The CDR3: CASSFSGSYNEQFF. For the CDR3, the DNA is TGCGCCAGCAGCTTTTCAGGATCCTACAATGAGCAGTTCTTC. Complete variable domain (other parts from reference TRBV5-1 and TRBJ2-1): KAGVTQTPRYLIKTRGQQVTLSCSPISGHRSVSWYQQTPGQGLQFLFEYFSETQRNKGNFPGRFSGRQFSNSRSEMNVSTLELGDSALYLCASSFSGSYNEQFFGPGTRLTVL.